This TCR beta chain was captured by sequencing in a study of blood T cell repertoires in COVID-19. In the study overall: Samples came from the United States, Italy and Spain, spanning acute and convalescent COVID-19. From T cells, B-cell-depleted T cells, or PBMCs came the material, which was cDNA or gDNA.

In the authors' methods: Reference gene primer amplification gave nucleated cell count estimates. Assay: immunoSEQ multiplex PCR; the TCRdb copy retains only in-frame clones and omits some. The V and J calls and clone size were taken over from that table, and D and trimming were inferred from the DNA. The table includes about 140,000 clones, more than 80% detected once. This CDR3 is 13 amino acids long. Looked up from germline, CDR1 is LGHDT and CDR2 is YNNKEL (reference sequence). Losses at the gene ends were 5 bases for V and 7 bases for J; bases not matched to a gene: 6. This TCR came from a woman in her sixties with active COVID-19. This chain connects TRBV3-1 (or the pseudogene TRBV3-2) to TRBJ2-7; TRBD1 matches at 9 bases. The sequenced sample consisted of peripheral blood. The CDR3 region has the DNA TGTGCCAGCAGCGAACAGGGGGCTCAAGAGCAGTACTTC. Translation gives CASSEQGAQEQYF.